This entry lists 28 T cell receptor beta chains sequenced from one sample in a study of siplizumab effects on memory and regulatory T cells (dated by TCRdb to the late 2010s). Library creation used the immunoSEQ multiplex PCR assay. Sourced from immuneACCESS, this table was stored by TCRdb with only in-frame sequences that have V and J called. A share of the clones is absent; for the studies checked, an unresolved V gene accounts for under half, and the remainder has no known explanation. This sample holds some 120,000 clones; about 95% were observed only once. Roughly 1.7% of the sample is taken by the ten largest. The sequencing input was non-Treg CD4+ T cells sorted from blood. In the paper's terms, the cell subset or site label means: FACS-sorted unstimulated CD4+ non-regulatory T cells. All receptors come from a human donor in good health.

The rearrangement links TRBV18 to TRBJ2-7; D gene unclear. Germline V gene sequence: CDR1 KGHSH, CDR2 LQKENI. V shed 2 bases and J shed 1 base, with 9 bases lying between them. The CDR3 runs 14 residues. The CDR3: CASSPSVGSYEQYF. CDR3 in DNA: TGTGCCAGCTCACCATCGGTCGGTTCCTACGAGCAGTACTTC.

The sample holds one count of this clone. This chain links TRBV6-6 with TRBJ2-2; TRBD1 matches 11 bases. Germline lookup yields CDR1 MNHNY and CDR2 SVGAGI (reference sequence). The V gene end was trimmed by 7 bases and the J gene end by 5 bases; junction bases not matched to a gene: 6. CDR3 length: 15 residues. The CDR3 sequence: CASNGQGARTGELFF. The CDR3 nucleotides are TGTGCCAGCAATGGACAGGGGGCAAGGACCGGGGAGCTGTTTTTT.

The CDR3 sequence: CASSLGVAAYEQYF. The CDR3 coding sequence is TGCGCCAGCAGCTTGGGGGTAGCGGCCTACGAGCAGTACTTC. The chain uses TRBV5-1 and TRBJ2-7; TRBD2 is a possible D gene (6 bases). The CDR3 has 14 residues. Germline-derived CDR1 and CDR2 are SGHRS and YFSETQ. The V end lost 0 bases, the J end lost 2 bases, and 9 bases lay between the germline ends.

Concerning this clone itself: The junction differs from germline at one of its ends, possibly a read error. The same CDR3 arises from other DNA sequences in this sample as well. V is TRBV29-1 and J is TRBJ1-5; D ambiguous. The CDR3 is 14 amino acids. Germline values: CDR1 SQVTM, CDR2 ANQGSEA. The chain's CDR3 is CSAEGRISHQPQHF. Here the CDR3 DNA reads TGCAGCGCGGAAGGACGGATTAGCCATCAGCCCCAGCATTTT.

In DNA, the CDR3 is TGTGCCAGCAGCACGGGACAGGGCCACACAGATACGCAGTATTTT. It specifies CASSTGQGHTDTQYF. This chain connects TRBV7-8 to TRBJ2-3; 9 nucleotides match TRBD1. CDR1 and CDR2 from the germline V gene are SGHVS and FQNEAQ. The CDR3 sequence is 15 residues long. The V segment lost 5 bases and the J segment 2 bases; nucleotides outside the gene matches: 5.

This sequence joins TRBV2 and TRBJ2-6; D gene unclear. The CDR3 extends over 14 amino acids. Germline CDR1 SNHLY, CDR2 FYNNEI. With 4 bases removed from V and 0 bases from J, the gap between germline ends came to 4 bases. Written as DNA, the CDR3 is TGTGCCAGCAGTGGGAGCTCTGGGGCCAACGTCCTGACTTTC. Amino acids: CASSGSSGANVLTF.

The CDR3 here is CASSVDGAVSNEQYF. CDR3 coding DNA: TGTGCCAGCAGCGTAGACGGAGCCGTCTCTAACGAGCAGTACTTC. The chain links TRBV9 to TRBJ2-7; the D is unclear. The CDR3 length is 15 residues. Per germline, CDR1 SGDLS and CDR2 YYNGEE. The germline V and J ends were trimmed by 0 bases and 5 bases, with 15 bases remaining between them.

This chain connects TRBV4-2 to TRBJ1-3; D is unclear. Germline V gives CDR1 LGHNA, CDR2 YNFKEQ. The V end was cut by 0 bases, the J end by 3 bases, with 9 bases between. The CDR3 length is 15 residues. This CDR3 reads CASSQDWQVGNTIYF. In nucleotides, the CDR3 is TGTGCCAGCAGCCAAGATTGGCAGGTTGGAAACACCATATATTTT.

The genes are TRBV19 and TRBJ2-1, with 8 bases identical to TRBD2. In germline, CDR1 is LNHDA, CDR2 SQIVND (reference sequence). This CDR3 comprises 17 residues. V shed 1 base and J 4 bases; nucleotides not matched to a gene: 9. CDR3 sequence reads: CASSIGERGFLYNEQFF. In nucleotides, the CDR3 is TGTGCCAGTAGTATAGGTGAGCGGGGGTTCCTTTACAATGAGCAGTTCTTC.

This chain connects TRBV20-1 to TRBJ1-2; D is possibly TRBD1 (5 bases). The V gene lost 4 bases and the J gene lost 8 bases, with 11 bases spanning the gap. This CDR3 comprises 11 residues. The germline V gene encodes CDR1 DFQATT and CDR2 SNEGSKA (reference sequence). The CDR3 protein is CSATLAGGYTF. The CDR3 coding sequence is TGCAGTGCTACCCTGGCAGGGGGCTACACCTTC.

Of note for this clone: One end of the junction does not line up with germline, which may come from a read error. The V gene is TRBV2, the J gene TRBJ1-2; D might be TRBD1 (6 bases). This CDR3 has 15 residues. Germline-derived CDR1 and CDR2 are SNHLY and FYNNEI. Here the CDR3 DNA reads TGTGCCAGCAATGAAATGGGAGGGGGGAACTATGGCTACACCTTC. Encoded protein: CASNEMGGGNYGYTF.

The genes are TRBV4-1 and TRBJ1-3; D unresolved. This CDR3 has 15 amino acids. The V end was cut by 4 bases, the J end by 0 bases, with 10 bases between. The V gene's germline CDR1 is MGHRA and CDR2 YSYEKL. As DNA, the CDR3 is TGCGCCAGCAGCCTAGAGGGTGCCTCTGGAAACACCATATATTTT. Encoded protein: CASSLEGASGNTIYF.

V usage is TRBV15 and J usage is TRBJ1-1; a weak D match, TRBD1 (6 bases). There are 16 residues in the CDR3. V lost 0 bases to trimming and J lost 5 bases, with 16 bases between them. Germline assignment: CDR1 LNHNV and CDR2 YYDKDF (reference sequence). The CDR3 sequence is CATSRDWGERGTEAFF. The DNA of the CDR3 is TGTGCCACCAGCAGAGATTGGGGCGAGAGGGGGACTGAAGCTTTCTTT.

In DNA form, the CDR3 reads TGTGCCAGCAGCTCCGGGATAGAGAATGAGCAGTTCTTC. This gives the protein CASSSGIENEQFF. The chain couples TRBV5-6 to TRBJ2-1; maybe TRBD2 (5 bases). This CDR3 is built from 13 residues. CDR1 and CDR2 (germline): SGHDT, YYEEEE. V was pared by 3 bases and J by 7 bases, with 11 bases between.

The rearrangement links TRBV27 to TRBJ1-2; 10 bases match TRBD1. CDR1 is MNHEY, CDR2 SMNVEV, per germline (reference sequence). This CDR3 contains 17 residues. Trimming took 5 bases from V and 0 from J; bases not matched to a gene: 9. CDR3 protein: CASSPGTGAKANYGYTF. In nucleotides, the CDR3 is TGTGCCAGCAGTCCTGGGACAGGGGCAAAAGCTAACTATGGCTACACCTTC.

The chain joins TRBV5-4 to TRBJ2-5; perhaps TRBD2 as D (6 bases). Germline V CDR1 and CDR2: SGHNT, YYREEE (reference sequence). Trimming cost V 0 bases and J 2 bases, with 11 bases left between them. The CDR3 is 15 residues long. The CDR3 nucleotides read TGTGCCAGCAGCTTGGCCGTTAGCGGTCAAGAGACCCAGTACTTC. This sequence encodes CASSLAVSGQETQYF.

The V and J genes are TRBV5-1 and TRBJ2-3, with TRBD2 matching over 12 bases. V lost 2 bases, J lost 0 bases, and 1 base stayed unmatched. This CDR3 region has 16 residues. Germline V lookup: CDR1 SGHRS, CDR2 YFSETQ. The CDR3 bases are TGCGCCAGCAGCTTCGGGACTAGCGGGAGCACAGATACGCAGTATTTT. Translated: CASSFGTSGSTDTQYF.

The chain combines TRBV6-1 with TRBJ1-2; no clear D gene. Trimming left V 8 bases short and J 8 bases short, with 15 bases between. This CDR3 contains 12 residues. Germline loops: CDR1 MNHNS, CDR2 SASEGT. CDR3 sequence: CASGTAVRGYTF. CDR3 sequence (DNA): TGTGCCAGCGGTACGGCAGTAAGGGGCTACACCTTC.

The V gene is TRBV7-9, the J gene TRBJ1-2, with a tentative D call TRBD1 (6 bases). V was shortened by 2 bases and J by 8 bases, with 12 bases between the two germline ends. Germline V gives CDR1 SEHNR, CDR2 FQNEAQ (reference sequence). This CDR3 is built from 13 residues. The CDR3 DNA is TGTGCCAGCAGCTTAAGTCCAGGGGAAGGCTACACCTTC. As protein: CASSLSPGEGYTF.

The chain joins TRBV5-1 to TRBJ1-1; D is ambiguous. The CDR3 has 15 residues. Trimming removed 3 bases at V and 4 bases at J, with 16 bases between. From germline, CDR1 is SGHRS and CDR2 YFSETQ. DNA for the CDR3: TGCGCCAGCAGCTGGGGTAGGGTAGCGGGCACTGAAGCTTTCTTT. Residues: CASSWGRVAGTEAFF.

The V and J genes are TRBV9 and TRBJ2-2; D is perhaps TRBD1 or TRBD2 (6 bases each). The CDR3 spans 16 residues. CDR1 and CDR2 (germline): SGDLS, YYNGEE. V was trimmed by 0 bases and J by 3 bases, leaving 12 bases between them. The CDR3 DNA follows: TGTGCCAGCAGCGTAGAGGGGGGACAATACACCGGGGAGCTGTTTTTT. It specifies CASSVEGGQYTGELFF.

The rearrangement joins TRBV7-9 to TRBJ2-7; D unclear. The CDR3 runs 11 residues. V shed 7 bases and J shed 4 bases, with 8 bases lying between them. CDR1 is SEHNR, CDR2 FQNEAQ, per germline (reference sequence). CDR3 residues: CASTDEYEQYF. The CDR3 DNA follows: TGTGCCAGCACCGATGAATACGAGCAGTACTTC. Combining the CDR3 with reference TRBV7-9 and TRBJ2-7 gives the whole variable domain DTGVSQNPRHKITKRGQNVTFRCDPISEHNRLYWYRQTLGQGPEFLTYFQNEAQLEKSRLLSDRFSAERPKGSFSTLEIQRTEQGDSAMYLCASTDEYEQYFGPGTRLTVT.

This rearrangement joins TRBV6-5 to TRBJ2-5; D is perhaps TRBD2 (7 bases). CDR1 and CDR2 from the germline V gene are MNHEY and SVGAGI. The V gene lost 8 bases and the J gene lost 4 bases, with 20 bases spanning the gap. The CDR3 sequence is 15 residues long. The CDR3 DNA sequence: TGTGCCAGCGGTGGTGGGGGGGCCCCCAGAGAGACCCAGTACTTC. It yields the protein CASGGGGAPRETQYF.

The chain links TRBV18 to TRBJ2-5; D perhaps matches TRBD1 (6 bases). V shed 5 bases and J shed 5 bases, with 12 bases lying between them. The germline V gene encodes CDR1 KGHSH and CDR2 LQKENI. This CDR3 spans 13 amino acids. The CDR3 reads CASSATGWETQYF. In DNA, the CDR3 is TGTGCCAGCTCAGCCACAGGGTGGGAGACCCAGTACTTC.

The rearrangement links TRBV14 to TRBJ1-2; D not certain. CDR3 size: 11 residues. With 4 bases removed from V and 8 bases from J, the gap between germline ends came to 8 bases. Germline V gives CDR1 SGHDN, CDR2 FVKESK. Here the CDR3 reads CASSREGGYTF. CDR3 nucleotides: TGTGCCAGCAGCCGGGAAGGAGGCTACACCTTC.

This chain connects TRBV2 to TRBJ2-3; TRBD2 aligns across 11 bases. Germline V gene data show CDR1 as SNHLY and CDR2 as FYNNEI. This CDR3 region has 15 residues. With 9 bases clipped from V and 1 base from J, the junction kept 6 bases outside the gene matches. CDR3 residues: CASLLGLAGTDTQYF. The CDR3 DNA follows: TGTGCCAGTCTCCTGGGACTAGCGGGCACAGATACGCAGTATTTT.

CDR3 bases: TGTGCCAGCACCCCCGGACAGAGCTATGGCTACACCTTC. Protein product: CASTPGQSYGYTF. This chain connects TRBV6-6 to TRBJ1-2, with TRBD1 as a possible D gene (6 bases). This CDR3 is 13 amino acids long. The germline V gene has CDR1 MNHNY and CDR2 SVGAGI (reference sequence). The V gene lost 7 bases and the J gene lost 4 bases, with 13 bases spanning the gap.

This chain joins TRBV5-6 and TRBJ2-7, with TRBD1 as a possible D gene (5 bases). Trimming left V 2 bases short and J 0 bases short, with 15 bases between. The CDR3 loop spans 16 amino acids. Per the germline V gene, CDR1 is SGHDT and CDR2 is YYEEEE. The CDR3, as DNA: TGTGCCAGCAGCTTTAGGTGGGGAAGGGGCTCCTACGAGCAGTACTTC. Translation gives CASSFRWGRGSYEQYF.